A selection of T cell receptor beta chains follows, all from one sample in a study of T cells expressing NK-cell markers. TCRdb reanalyzed the 5' RACE reads and collapses them to one entry per CDR3 protein, without DNA. This sample's clone table lists about 460,000 distinct CDR3 sequences. Sequences were obtained from blood T cells: a sorted CD56 or NKG2C T cell subset, CD4+ or CD8+ T cells, or bulk PBMC T cells (not recorded which). These receptors were collected from a woman in her fifties or sixties in good health. The CDR3 runs from the conserved cysteine through the conserved F or W.

V gene	J gene	CDR3 protein
TRBV5-1	TRBJ2-7	CASQSPSYEQYF
TRBV4-2	TRBJ2-5	CASSQVEGETQYF
TRBV5-1	TRBJ2-1	CASRTGTGEEGEQFF
TRBV5-1	TRBJ2-2	CASSLETRDTGELFF
TRBV3-1	TRBJ2-7	CASSQIRSNGGYEQYF
TRBV11-2	TRBJ2-1	CASSSVSLGEQFF
TRBV5-8	TRBJ2-1	CASRLGPNEQFF
TRBV20-1	TRBJ2-7	CSASTGPPYEQYF
TRBV12-3/TRBV12-4	TRBJ1-1	CASSSWSTGTEAFF
TRBV15	TRBJ2-3	CATSRWGVGSTDTQYF
TRBV4-1	TRBJ1-2	CASSLGGGLGGYTF
TRBV12-3/TRBV12-4	TRBJ2-3	CASSFWARRKTDTQYF
TRBV5-1	TRBJ2-3	CASSLAWRTSTDTQYF
TRBV5-1	TRBJ2-3	CASSLSGGWTDTQYF
TRBV3-1	TRBJ1-5	CASSHDRGGNQPQHF
TRBV7-9	TRBJ2-1	CASSLIAFSGFF
TRBV25-1	TRBJ2-6	CASSEFGVGSSGANVLTF
TRBV19	TRBJ1-5	CASSIDRAGNQPQHF
TRBV27	TRBJ1-1	CAPNGGPPSNTEAFF
TRBV5-1	TRBJ2-1	CASSTPGAGRSYNEQFF
TRBV5-1	TRBJ2-5	CASSPMTGERGETQYF
TRBV6-2/TRBV6-3	TRBJ2-3	CASRPLLGRQGPDTQYF
TRBV20-1	TRBJ1-2	CSARSGQEGYTF
TRBV10-3	TRBJ2-1	CAIRTSGNNEQFF
TRBV19	TRBJ1-2	CASRGSRDTYGYTF
TRBV12-3/TRBV12-4	TRBJ1-1	CASSMTGLGMNTEAFF
TRBV3-1	TRBJ2-4	CASSTRGGILAKNIQYF
TRBV29-1	TRBJ2-7	CSVWVRRPSYEQYF